Listed below are T cell receptor beta chains from one sample, sequenced in a study of cytomegalovirus exposure and HLA in healthy donors. Assay: immunoSEQ multiplex PCR; the TCRdb copy retains only in-frame clones and omits some. The sample table includes about 200,000 clones. The sequenced material came from PBMCs. Every receptor here comes from a girl aged 2 to 9 in good health and CMV-seropositive. Both conserved end residues are part of each CDR3. D genes are given only for firm matches.

length	D	V	J	DNA	CDR3
15	TRBD2	TRBV5-1	TRBJ2-7	TGCGCCAGCAGCTTGGCCGGACTAGCGGGAGTGGTGCAGTACTTC	CASSLAGLAGVVQYF
17	TRBD2	TRBV5-4	TRBJ2-2	TGTGCCAGCAGTCAGGGACCGGGAGGGTCGAACACCGGGGAGCTGTTTTTT	CASSQGPGGSNTGELFF
12	-	TRBV2	TRBJ1-1	TGTGCCAGCAGCACACAGGGAAAGGAAGCTTTCTTT	CASSTQGKEAFF
16	-	TRBV9	TRBJ2-1	TGTGCCAGCAGCGTATTTGGGCAGAGCTCCTACAATGAGCAGTTCTTC	CASSVFGQSSYNEQFF
15	TRBD1	TRBV7-9	TRBJ1-3	TGTGCCAGCAGCTTCCACGGGACAGCTGGAAACACCATATATTTT	CASSFHGTAGNTIYF
17	TRBD2	TRBV2	TRBJ2-7	TGTGCCAGCAGTGAAGGACCTGGACTAGCGGGAACCTACGAGCAGTACTTC	CASSEGPGLAGTYEQYF
17	TRBD2	TRBV28	TRBJ2-3	TGTGCCAGCATTGGGGCGGGAGGGATCACTAGCACAGATACGCAGTATTTT	CASIGAGGITSTDTQYF
17	-	TRBV27	TRBJ1-1	TGTGCCAGCAGCCAGGTGCCGGGGAATTTCATGAACACTGAAGCTTTCTTT	CASSQVPGNFMNTEAFF
12	-	TRBV11-2	TRBJ2-2	TGTGCCAGCAGCTTACAGGCCGGGGAGCTGTTTTTT	CASSLQAGELFF
16	TRBD1	TRBV19	TRBJ2-7	TGTGCCAGTAGCGCCATCCAAGGGACAGGGATTTACGAGCAGTACTTC	CASSAIQGTGIYEQYF
15	-	TRBV4-1	TRBJ2-7	TGCGCCAGCAGCCAAGATCCTCACAGTTCCTACGAGCAGTACTTC	CASSQDPHSSYEQYF
12	-	TRBV5-6	TRBJ1-1	TGTGCCAGCAGCCGGGTCGGCACTGAAGCTTTCTTT	CASSRVGTEAFF
13	TRBD2	TRBV30	TRBJ2-1	TGTGCCGGGCTAGCGGGAGGGCCAGGAGAGCAGTTCTTC	CAGLAGGPGEQFF
17	-	TRBV18	TRBJ1-4	TGTGCCAGCTCACCAGAACGCGGGGCACCCGCCCGTGAAAAACTGTTTTTT	CASSPERGAPAREKLFF
15	-	TRBV7-9	TRBJ1-3	TGTGCCAGCAGCCAGGCGGGGGTCTCTGGAAACACCATATATTTT	CASSQAGVSGNTIYF
17	TRBD2	TRBV11-1	TRBJ2-1	TGTGCCAGCAGCTCCGGACTAGCGGGAGGGAAAAACAATGAGCAGTTCTTC	CASSSGLAGGKNNEQFF
16	-	TRBV5-4	TRBJ2-1	TGTGCCAGCAGCTTGGGGTACGGGGGTTCCTACAATGAGCAGTTCTTC	CASSLGYGGSYNEQFF
14	-	TRBV11-1	TRBJ2-5	TGTGCCAGCAGCTTGGACAGCCACGGGGAGACCCAGTACTTC	CASSLDSHGETQYF
15	TRBD2	TRBV7-3	TRBJ2-3	TGTGCCAGCAGCTTATACACGGGAGGGCCGGATACGCAGTATTTT	CASSLYTGGPDTQYF
14	-	TRBV6-1	TRBJ1-1	TGTGCCAGCAGCCAAGGACAGTCGAACACTGAAGCTTTCTTT	CASSQGQSNTEAFF
15	TRBD2	TRBV9	TRBJ2-3	TGTGCCAGCGGATTAGCGGGAGGGAGCACAGATACGCAGTATTTT	CASGLAGGSTDTQYF
12	-	TRBV7-3	TRBJ2-3	TGTGCCAGCAGCTTAGGTGGCGGCCAGCAGTATTTT	CASSLGGGQQYF
15	TRBD2	TRBV18	TRBJ2-1	TGTGCCAGCTCACCACCGGGACTAGCTTTTAATGAGCAGTTCTTC	CASSPPGLAFNEQFF
16	TRBD2	TRBV7-2	TRBJ2-7	TGTGCCAGCAGCTTCCGCCCCGGGACTAGCGGCTACGAGCAGTACTTC	CASSFRPGTSGYEQYF
17	-	TRBV5-1	TRBJ2-7	TGCGCCAGCAGCGTGGGGCCCCCGGCCGGAGCCCCCTACGAGCAGTACTTC	CASSVGPPAGAPYEQYF
15	TRBD1	TRBV28	TRBJ1-2	TGTGCCAGCAGTCCCCCTCGGGGACAGGGATATGGCTACACCTTC	CASSPPRGQGYGYTF
16	-	TRBV5-1	TRBJ1-5	TGCGCCAGCAGCCGGGAGGGTCTCGGGGGAGATCAGCCCCAGCATTTT	CASSREGLGGDQPQHF
15	-	TRBV18	TRBJ2-1	TGTGCCAGCTCACGTCGGGAGATTACCTACAATGAGCAGTTCTTC	CASSRREITYNEQFF
16	TRBD2	TRBV5-5	TRBJ2-1	TGTGCCAGCAGCCCCGCTAGCGGGAACTCCTACAATGAGCAGTTCTTC	CASSPASGNSYNEQFF
15	-	TRBV9	TRBJ2-3	TGTGCCAGCAGCGTTGACCCCGAAGGGGCAGATACGCAGTATTTT	CASSVDPEGADTQYF
15	TRBD2	TRBV7-3	TRBJ2-1	TGTGCCAGCAGCCCACTAGCGGGTAGATACAATGAGCAGTTCTTC	CASSPLAGRYNEQFF
16	TRBD1	TRBV2	TRBJ1-2	TGTGCCAGCAGTGAAGCTGGGCAGGGGGTGAGATATGGCTACACCTTC	CASSEAGQGVRYGYTF
11	TRBD2	TRBV20-1	TRBJ2-1	TGCAGTGCTCAAGGGCGGGGGGGACAGTTCTTC	CSAQGRGGQFF
12	-	TRBV30	TRBJ2-5	TGTGCCTGGTCAACCCGACACGAGACCCAGTACTTC	CAWSTRHETQYF
12	-	TRBV7-9	TRBJ2-7	TGTGCCAGCAGCTTGGGGAGATCCGAGCAGTACTTC	CASSLGRSEQYF
15	-	TRBV7-8	TRBJ2-3	TGTGCCAGCAGCTTAGAGACTGGAGACACAGATACGCAGTATTTT	CASSLETGDTDTQYF
14	TRBD1	TRBV6-5	TRBJ1-1	TGTGCCAGCAGTTACGGAAGACAGGGGACTGAAGCTTTCTTT	CASSYGRQGTEAFF
20	-	TRBV28	TRBJ2-1	TGTGCCAGCAGTTTGCCCTCAGCCCGTAGGACTAACGGTTTTTACAATGAGCAGTTCTTC	CASSLPSARRTNGFYNEQFF
12	TRBD1	TRBV30	TRBJ2-7	TGTGCCTGGAGCGGGACAGGGGAAGAGCAGTACTTC	CAWSGTGEEQYF
14	-	TRBV7-6	TRBJ1-3	TGTGCCAGCAGCCCGCAGGACAGTGGAAACACCATATATTTT	CASSPQDSGNTIYF
15	-	TRBV11-2	TRBJ1-4	TGTGCCTCGCAAAGGGAGCGGGGCTTTGGTGAAAAACTGTTTTTT	CASQRERGFGEKLFF
16	-	TRBV7-3	TRBJ2-2	TGTGCCAGCAGCTTAAATGCGGTCGCGAACACCGGGGAGCTGTTTTTT	CASSLNAVANTGELFF
13	-	TRBV28	TRBJ1-1	TGTGCCAGCACTTCCGGACAGAACACTGAAGCTTTCTTT	CASTSGQNTEAFF
17	TRBD2	TRBV5-6	TRBJ2-5	TGTGCCAGCAGCTTGTGGGCCGGGACTAGCGGCCAAGAGACCCAGTACTTC	CASSLWAGTSGQETQYF
17	TRBD1	TRBV27	TRBJ2-5	TGTGCCAGCAGTTTGCTCTCGGGACAGGGCTTACAAGAGACCCAGTACTTC	CASSLLSGQGLQETQYF
14	-	TRBV28	TRBJ2-7	TGTGCCAGCAGGGGGCTAGCGCGTACCTACGAGCAGTACTTC	CASRGLARTYEQYF